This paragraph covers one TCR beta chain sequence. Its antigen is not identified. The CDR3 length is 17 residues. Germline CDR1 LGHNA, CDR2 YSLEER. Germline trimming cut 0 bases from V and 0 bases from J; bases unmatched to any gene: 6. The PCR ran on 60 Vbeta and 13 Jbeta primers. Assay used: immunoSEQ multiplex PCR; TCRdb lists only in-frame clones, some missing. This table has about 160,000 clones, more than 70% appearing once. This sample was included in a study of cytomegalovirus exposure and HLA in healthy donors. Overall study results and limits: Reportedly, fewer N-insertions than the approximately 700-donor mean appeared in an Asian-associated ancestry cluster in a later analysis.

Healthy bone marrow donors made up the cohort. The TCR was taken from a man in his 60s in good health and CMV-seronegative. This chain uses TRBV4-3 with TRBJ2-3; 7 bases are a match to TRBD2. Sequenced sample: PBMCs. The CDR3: CASSQDKASGSTDTQYF. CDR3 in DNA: TGCGCCAGCAGCCAAGATAAGGCTAGCGGAAGCACAGATACGCAGTATTTT.